The 7 T cell receptor beta chains given below trace back to one sample, sequenced in a study of shared clonotypes between healthy human individuals. The assay was immunoSEQ multiplex PCR, and TCRdb's table has in-frame clones only and misses some. The repertoire consists of approximately 500,000 clones, with almost 97% occurring once and the leading ten covering 0.06%. The sequenced sample consisted of naive CD4+ T cells sorted from blood. Noted subset: CD45RA+ positively selected. Receptor source: a woman aged 30 to 39 in good health.

The CDR3 region has the DNA TGTGCCAGCAGCCCGAACCTAGGGGGCGAAAAACTGTTTTTT. The encoded protein is CASSPNLGGEKLFF. The chain recombines TRBV7-9 with TRBJ1-4; TRBD1 agrees at 7 bases. Germline assignment: CDR1 SEHNR and CDR2 FQNEAQ (reference sequence). CDR3 length equals 14 residues. V gave up 5 bases and J gave up 8 bases; unmatched junction bases: 8.

V is TRBV6-5 and J is TRBJ2-7, with 8 bases matching TRBD2. Germline CDR1 and CDR2: MNHEY and SVGAGI. The CDR3 spans 15 residues. V lost 5 bases to trimming and J lost 6 bases; unmatched junction nucleotides: 12. This CDR3 is CASSQGVAGRREQYF. Written as DNA, the CDR3 is TGTGCCAGCAGTCAGGGAGTAGCGGGAAGACGCGAGCAGTACTTC.

This clone was seen once. The V call is TRBV10-2, the J call TRBJ2-2; 11 nucleotides line up with TRBD1. Germline values: CDR1 WSHSY, CDR2 SAAADI. CDR3 size: 15 residues. Unmatched junction bases numbered 7, after V lost 6 bases and J lost 7 bases. The CDR3 coding sequence is TGCGCCAGCAGCTGGGACAGGGGGGATGGCGGGGAGCTGTTTTTT. The encoded protein is CASSWDRGDGGELFF.

V gene TRBV11-2 combines with J gene TRBJ2-4, with D unclear. Germline loops: CDR1 SGHAT, CDR2 FQNNGV. V was cut by 5 bases and J by 0 bases, with 8 bases left in between. The CDR3 contains 14 residues. The CDR3 here is CASSVRLAKNIQYF. CDR3 bases: TGTGCCAGCAGCGTACGGCTAGCCAAAAACATTCAGTACTTC. Full variable domain (rest looked up from reference TRBV11-2 and TRBJ2-4): EAGVAQSPRYKIIEKRQSVAFWCNPISGHATLYWYQQILGQGPKLLIQFQNNGVVDDSQLPKDRFSAERLKGVDSTLKIQPAKLEDSAVYLCASSVRLAKNIQYFGAGTRLSVL.

V and J are TRBV7-9 and TRBJ2-7; 13 nucleotides align to TRBD2. V shed 5 bases, J shed 7 bases, and the junction held 11 bases outside the gene matches. The CDR3 contains 16 residues. Germline CDR1 reads SEHNR; CDR2 reads FQNEAQ (reference sequence). CDR3 sequence: CASSTRLAGGLREQYF. As DNA, the CDR3 is TGTGCCAGCAGCACCCGACTAGCGGGGGGACTGAGGGAGCAGTACTTC.

The V and J genes are TRBV5-8 and TRBJ1-5, with a weak D call TRBD1 (6 bases). The CDR3 runs 16 residues. Germline-derived CDR1 and CDR2 are SGHTS and YDEGEE. V was cut by 0 bases and J by 1 base, with 11 bases left in between. CDR3 amino acids: CASSLVQGPSNQPQHF. CDR3 coding DNA: TGTGCCAGCAGCTTGGTTCAGGGGCCGAGCAATCAGCCCCAGCATTTT.

This clone was counted between two and nine times. The rearrangement joins TRBV28 to TRBJ1-3, with 7 bases that match TRBD1. CDR3 size: 13 residues. The J segment lost 2 bases and the V segment lost 5 bases, leaving 0 bases of the junction unmatched. Germline V lookup: CDR1 MDHEN, CDR2 SYDVKM. The CDR3: CASSTGAGNTIYF. The CDR3 coding sequence is TGTGCCAGCAGTACAGGGGCTGGAAACACCATATATTTT.